These 27 T cell receptor beta chains came from one sample sequenced in a study of early T cells in non-severe SARS-CoV-2 infection. TCRdb reprocessed the 5' RACE reads via MiXCR and lists one record per CDR3 protein. The table has some 70,000 distinct CDR3 sequences, approximately 10% seen once; the top ten hold 3.2%. Sequences were obtained from whole blood. The receptors were sampled from an adult who was a healthcare worker with PCR-confirmed SARS-CoV-2 infection or an uninfected control (not recorded which).

Many counts were recorded for this clonotype. J is TRBJ2-3 and V is TRBV28; D uncertain. CDR3 length: 14 residues. The ends were cut back, 5 bases at V and 0 bases at J, with 9 bases in the middle. Per the germline V gene, CDR1 is MDHEN and CDR2 is SYDVKM. Here the CDR3 DNA reads TGTGCCAGCAGTATCCTCGTCAGCACAGATACGCAGTATTTT. Its translation: CASSILVSTDTQYF.

The V and J genes are TRBV5-4 and TRBJ2-3; TRBD2 might be the D (5 bases). V was shortened by 9 bases and J by 5 bases, with 10 bases between the two germline ends. The CDR3 covers 11 residues. Looked up from germline, CDR1 is SGHNT and CDR2 is YYREEE (reference sequence). CDR3 DNA: TGTGCCACCGCCGGAGGAGATACGCAGTATTTT. Its protein is CATAGGDTQYF.

The rearrangement joins TRBV12-3 or TRBV12-4 to TRBJ2-5; 13 nucleotides line up with TRBD2. With 3 bases clipped from V and 5 bases from J, the junction kept 6 bases outside the gene matches. There are 16 residues in the CDR3. The CDR3: CASSLKLAGGLETQYF. CDR3 sequence (DNA): TGTGCCAGCAGTTTGAAACTAGCGGGAGGGTTGGAGACCCAGTACTTC.

This clonotype was picked up many times. The V and J genes are TRBV9 and TRBJ2-7, with D perhaps matching TRBD1 (6 bases). CDR3 length: 15 amino acids. Trimming pared 0 bases from V and 2 bases from J, leaving 12 bases between. CDR1 and CDR2 from the germline V gene are SGDLS and YYNGEE. The CDR3 nucleotides are TGTGCCAGCAGCGTAGCTATACAGGGACCCTACGAGCAGTACTTC. Encoded protein: CASSVAIQGPYEQYF.

The chain combines TRBV7-9 with TRBJ2-7; D is undetermined. Germline values: CDR1 SEHNR, CDR2 FQNEAQ (reference sequence). CDR3 length equals 12 residues. Trimming left V 5 bases short and J 3 bases short, with 8 bases between. The CDR3 loop is CASSPLSYEQYF. The CDR3 DNA reads TGTGCCAGCAGCCCTCTCAGCTACGAGCAGTACTTC.

Ten or more counts support this clonotype. The V call is TRBV28, the J call TRBJ1-5; 10 nucleotides match TRBD1. V lost 2 bases and J lost 0; bases outside the gene matches: 10. The CDR3 contains 19 residues. The germline CDR1 and CDR2 sequences are MDHEN and SYDVKM. CDR3 residues: CASSLGGGTGAYSNQPQHF. The DNA for the CDR3 is TGTGCCAGCAGTTTAGGGGGCGGGACAGGGGCTTATAGCAATCAGCCCCAGCATTTT.

The CDR3 DNA sequence: TGCAGTGCTAGAGATCCGAGGACAGGGTTGGATGAGCAGTTCTTC. It codes for CSARDPRTGLDEQFF. The chain is built from TRBV20-1 and TRBJ2-1, with 8 bases aligning to TRBD1. Per the germline V gene, CDR1 is DFQATT and CDR2 is SNEGSKA (reference sequence). The CDR3 totals 15 residues. The J segment lost 8 bases and the V segment lost 0 bases, leaving 9 bases of the junction unmatched.

The chain carries TRBV29-1 and TRBJ2-2, with TRBD1 matching 7 bases. The CDR3 is 12 amino acids. J lost 4 bases, V lost 7 bases, and 3 bases had no gene match. In germline, CDR1 is SQVTM, CDR2 ANQGSEA. The CDR3: CSGTGFTGELFF. DNA of the CDR3: TGCAGCGGGACAGGATTCACCGGGGAGCTGTTTTTT.

In its sample, this clonotype was seen a few times. J is TRBJ2-5 and V is TRBV11-2, with 13 bases matching TRBD2. The germline V gene has CDR1 SGHAT and CDR2 FQNNGV. V lost 5 bases, J lost 5 bases, and 8 bases stayed unmatched. This CDR3 has 16 residues. The CDR3 DNA is TGTGCCAGCAGCGCAACTAGCGGGAGGGCGGGGGAGACCCAGTACTTC. The encoded protein is CASSATSGRAGETQYF.

The chain couples TRBV19 to TRBJ1-2; D gene ambiguous. Trimming pared 2 bases from V and 7 bases from J, leaving 14 bases between. CDR1 and CDR2 (germline): LNHDA, SQIVND (reference sequence). The CDR3 length is 14 residues. CDR3 in DNA: TGTGCCAGTAGTATAAGGACCGCGCCGACTGGCTACACCTTC. Translated: CASSIRTAPTGYTF.

This sequence joins TRBV6-5 and TRBJ1-4; tentatively, D is TRBD1 (5 bases). Per germline, CDR1 MNHEY and CDR2 SVGAGI. The ends were cut back, 2 bases at V and 3 bases at J, with 13 bases in the middle. There are 16 residues in the CDR3. CDR3 DNA sequence: TGTGCCAGCAGTTACGCTAGAGGGGAAGCTAATGAAAAACTGTTTTTT. It specifies CASSYARGEANEKLFF.

The sample holds many counts of this clonotype. This rearrangement joins TRBV7-8 to TRBJ1-2; TRBD1 aligns across 7 bases. This CDR3 comprises 14 residues. CDR1 SGHVS and CDR2 FQNEAQ come from the germline V gene. V gave up 5 bases and J gave up 4 bases; unmatched junction bases: 7. This CDR3 reads CASSRRDSSYGYTF. CDR3 sequence (DNA): TGTGCCAGCAGCCGCCGGGACAGCTCCTATGGCTACACCTTC.

Concerning this clonotype: A read error may produce the germline difference seen at one junction end. The chain has TRBV12-3 or TRBV12-4 and TRBJ2-1, with D hard to call. The CDR3 length is 12 residues. CDR3 loop: CASSRNFRDRVF. CDR3 bases: TGTGCCAGCAGCAGAAATTTTAGAGACCGGGTCTTC.

Only a few counts were recorded for this clonotype. The rearrangement uses TRBV7-2 and TRBJ2-1; 12 bases are a match to TRBD2. The length of the CDR3 is 17 residues. The V gene end was trimmed by 5 bases and the J gene end by 7 bases; junction bases not matched to a gene: 12. Germline V lookup: CDR1 SGHTA, CDR2 FQGNSA. The CDR3 loop is CASSVRAASGRANEQFF. The CDR3 nucleotides are TGTGCCAGCAGCGTCCGCGCGGCTAGCGGGAGGGCAAATGAGCAGTTCTTC.

The chain uses TRBV7-2 and TRBJ2-2, with unresolved D. V was pared by 4 bases and J by 5 bases, with 8 bases between. Germline assignment: CDR1 SGHTA and CDR2 FQGNSA. The CDR3 covers 13 residues. The CDR3 sequence: CASSYRFTGELFF. CDR3 sequence (DNA): TGTGCCAGCAGCTACCGGTTTACCGGGGAGCTGTTTTTT.

This clonotype has only a few counts. The chain is built from TRBV20-1 and TRBJ2-3; TRBD2 aligns across 11 bases. The CDR3 length is 18 residues. From germline, CDR1 is DFQATT and CDR2 SNEGSKA (reference sequence). With 0 bases clipped from V and 5 bases from J, the junction kept 13 bases outside the gene matches. CDR3 sequence reads: CSARDSAGLAAGVDTQYF. The CDR3 DNA is TGCAGTGCTAGAGATTCGGCGGGACTAGCGGCAGGCGTAGATACGCAGTATTTT.

The table lists this clonotype with a few counts. The genes are TRBV18 and TRBJ2-3; D is unresolved. The CDR3 sequence is 15 residues long. CDR1 and CDR2 from the germline V gene are KGHSH and LQKENI. The ends were cut back, 3 bases at V and 6 bases at J, with 16 bases in the middle. As DNA, the CDR3 is TGTGCCAGCTCACCGACCCCCTATCTTGCGGATACGCAGTATTTT. This translates into CASSPTPYLADTQYF. The full variable domain, with the rest looked up from reference TRBV18 and TRBJ2-3, is NAGVMQNPRHLVRRRGQEARLRCSPMKGHSHVYWYRQLPEEGLKFMVYLQKENIIDESGMPKERFSAEFPKEGPSILRIQQVVRGDSAAYFCASSPTPYLADTQYFGPGTRLTVL.

This clonotype was seen at least ten times. The V gene is TRBV4-1, the J gene TRBJ1-6; no clear D gene. Trimming pared 0 bases from V and 7 bases from J, leaving 13 bases between. CDR3 size: 16 residues. Germline V CDR1 and CDR2: MGHRA, YSYEKL. CDR3 amino acids: CASSQEMRESNSPLHF. Here the CDR3 DNA reads TGCGCCAGCAGCCAAGAGATGAGGGAGTCGAATTCACCCCTCCACTTT.

V is TRBV5-1 and J is TRBJ2-3; the match to TRBD2 covers 7 bases. The ends lost 5 bases at V and 6 bases at J; junction bases unmatched: 12. The V gene's germline CDR1 is SGHRS and CDR2 YFSETQ. This CDR3 region has 15 residues. The CDR3 DNA is TGCGCCAGCAGTCGTACATCTAGCGGCGGCGATACGCAGTATTTT. It codes for CASSRTSSGGDTQYF. The complete variable domain, with remaining parts taken from reference TRBV5-1 and TRBJ2-3, reads KAGVTQTPRYLIKTRGQQVTLSCSPISGHRSVSWYQQTPGQGLQFLFEYFSETQRNKGNFPGRFSGRQFSNSRSEMNVSTLELGDSALYLCASSRTSSGGDTQYFGPGTRLTVL.

The DNA of the CDR3 is TGTGCCAGCAGCGTAGTTGGTGGATACAATGAGCAGTTCTTC. It specifies CASSVVGGYNEQFF. The V call is TRBV9, the J call TRBJ2-1; D is unclear. The V end lost 0 bases, the J end lost 4 bases, and 8 bases lay between the germline ends. The CDR3 is made up of 14 amino acids. The germline gives CDR1 SGDLS, CDR2 YYNGEE.

This clonotype has ten or more counts. The rearrangement uses TRBV20-1 and TRBJ2-3; 7 positions match TRBD2. V shed 5 bases and J 2 bases; nucleotides not matched to a gene: 4. Germline CDR1 and CDR2: DFQATT and SNEGSKA (reference sequence). The length of the CDR3 is 13 residues. The CDR3: CSALADPTDTQYF. The CDR3 bases are TGCAGTGCTCTAGCGGACCCCACAGATACGCAGTATTTT.

The rearrangement uses TRBV12-3 or TRBV12-4 and TRBJ2-3; 7 bases match TRBD1. V shed 1 base and J 10 bases; nucleotides not matched to a gene: 2. This CDR3 spans 12 amino acids. The CDR3 reads CASSLGQGSQYF. Here the CDR3 DNA reads TGTGCCAGCAGTTTAGGACAGGGTTCGCAGTATTTT.

The V and J genes are TRBV5-1 and TRBJ2-3, with D possibly being TRBD2 (5 bases). V dropped 3 bases and J dropped 1 base, with 9 bases sitting between them. The CDR3 sequence is 14 residues long. From germline, CDR1 is SGHRS and CDR2 YFSETQ. CDR3 amino acids: CASSSYSGTDTQYF. Here the CDR3 DNA reads TGCGCCAGCAGCTCTTATAGCGGCACAGATACGCAGTATTTT.

The chain is built from TRBV3-2 and TRBJ2-7. TRBV3-2 counts as a pseudogene. This CDR3 contains 11 residues. The CDR3 sequence: CASSQVAEQYF. CDR3 DNA: TGTGCCAGCAGCCAAGTGGCAGAGCAGTACTTC.

The sample holds a few counts of this clonotype. Here the CDR3 reads CSAPSGRPSSTDTQYF. The CDR3 DNA reads TGCAGTGCCCCTAGCGGGAGGCCTTCTAGCACAGATACGCAGTATTTT. The rearrangement links TRBV20-1 to TRBJ2-3, with 11 bases lining up with TRBD2. With V trimmed by 6 bases and J by 0 bases, 8 bases remained unmatched. CDR3 length: 16 residues. CDR1 and CDR2 from the germline V gene are DFQATT and SNEGSKA (reference sequence).

This clonotype was observed a few times. V is TRBV28 and J is TRBJ2-7; possible D gene TRBD2, 6 bases. CDR1 is MDHEN and CDR2 is SYDVKM in the germline V gene. The CDR3 extends over 15 amino acids. V gave up 5 bases and J gave up 1 base, with 15 bases separating them. CDR3 loop: CASSPPGLSSYEQYF. Written as DNA, the CDR3 is TGTGCCAGCAGTCCCCCGGGACTTTCTTCCTACGAGCAGTACTTC.

The chain has TRBV11-2 and TRBJ2-2; D ambiguous. This CDR3 comprises 18 residues. V lost 5 bases to trimming and J lost 3 bases, with 22 bases between them. Germline CDR1 and CDR2: SGHAT and FQNNGV. The CDR3 nucleotides read TGTGCCAGCAGCCCCTCCACCAGGAAAGTTACGTACACCGGGGAGCTGTTTTTT. This codes for CASSPSTRKVTYTGELFF.